The T cell receptor beta chain described here comes from a study of T cells in Graves' hyperthyroidism and ophthalmopathy (dated by TCRdb to between 2018 and 2020). Broadly, across the study: Peripheral blood samples were taken at the time of initial diagnosis, prior to any treatment. To identify TCR V-J signatures that set the groups apart, the researchers used a discovery cohort of 90 to 100 patients, made up of 40 to 45 with Graves' ophthalmopathy and about 55 with stable Graves' hyperthyroidism. An independent validation cohort of under 20 hyperthyroidism patients and approximately 15 patients who later progressed to ophthalmopathy tested prospective prediction of ophthalmopathy. The 95 to 100 discovery patients were divided at random into training and test sets in a 7:3 ratio. The study also compared thyroid tissue and blood T-cell repertoires from over 5 Graves' hyperthyroidism patients. After sampling, hyperthyroidism patients received methimazole starting at 30 mg daily, and ophthalmopathy patients received high-dose intravenous methylprednisolone. According to the paper, TCR Vbeta CDR3 sequencing was carried out on about 140 peripheral blood samples, which came from under 50 ophthalmopathy, 70 to 80 hyperthyroidism and approximately 17 progressor patients.

In the ophthalmopathy patients, disease was moderately to severely active, with a Clinical Activity Score of 3 or more, a NOSPECS grade of 4 or more, and a duration of less than 3 months. The study excluded patients with uncontrolled infections, other autoimmune diseases, pregnancy or lactation. Clinical symptoms, serum thyroxine and TRAb, thyroid ultrasound, and orbital computed tomography formed the basis for the diagnoses. PBMCs were separated from roughly 10 ml of fresh peripheral blood using Ficoll-Paque density gradient centrifugation. Total RNA was extracted using Trizol reagent, and RNA quality was assessed on an Agilent 2100 Bioanalyzer. Overall study outcomes, separate from this receptor: Blood samples also contained most of the expanded thyroid clonotypes (frequency above 0.001), which suggests that blood repertoires may reflect thyroid immune responses. During validation, the model predicted progression to ophthalmopathy a median of about 5.9 months ahead of onset, with more than 55% sensitivity and about 75% specificity. No statistical method was used to set the sample size in advance, and investigators knew the group allocation. A 13 V-J signature model separated ophthalmopathy from stable hyperthyroidism, with approximately 86% sensitivity and 81.08% specificity in cross-validation and 80%/75% in testing.

This clonotype came up a few times. Its binding antigen is unknown. No base quality values were provided; no much bigger clone lies one nucleotide off. The TCR beta CDR3 regions were amplified from the RNA transcripts. A first-round RT-PCR of the TCR CDR3 used the HTBI primer set with the Qiagen OneStep RT-PCR kit. Libraries were constructed in a second round of multiplex PCR, after which size selection and purification were performed. Sequencing of the libraries was done on an Illumina HiSeq2000 using paired-end 100 bp reads. Under the source paper's analysis protocol: Raw data were processed with SOAPnuke, discarding reads with adapters, uncalled bases, mean Phred below 15, or no exact constant-primer or identifier match. High-quality paired reads were merged with COPE v1.2.5, and unique nucleotide sequences were defined as clonotypes. Clonotypes were aligned to IMGT TRBV, TRBD and TRBJ reference segments using MiTCR v1.1. The analysis was restricted to V-J combinations with a frequency above 0.0001, which together covered just over 99% of the repertoires. A TCS score was defined as the ratio between F50 (clonal expansion) and ExV (chaos), using BLOSUM62-based TCRdist between CDR3 peptides within each V-J. Welch's t-statistics and random forest reduced several hundred V-J features to about 13, which were used in a naive Bayes classifier (R e1071). TCRdb reanalyzed the raw reads on its own, using fastp at Q25 for trimming and MiXCR for clone calling, and kept in-frame beta chains. Rows merge per CDR3 protein into single entries with the most common DNA and genes. For this entry, the V and J calls and clone size follow TCRdb and not the study's own pipeline. The sample profile shows 500,000 to 600,000 distinct CDR3 sequences; about 20% of them were found once. In total, the top ten clones hold roughly 44% of the sample.

The CDR3, cysteine through phenylalanine, is 16 amino acids long. The entry retains the CDR3 DNA only, 48 bases that are in frame from base 1. CDR1 is given as KGHSH and CDR2 as LQKENI, both from the germline V gene. V loses 0 bases, J loses 0 bases, and the germline ends lie 9 bases apart. The sequenced sample consisted of blood. The origin of this receptor is a man between 35 and 55 years old with Graves' ophthalmopathy. Here the chain combines TRBV18 and TRBJ2-1; the D gene may be TRBD1 or TRBD2, since each aligns over 6 bases. The sequenced DNA is TGTGCCAGCTCACCACCGAGGGGGGCCTCCTACAATGAGCAGTTCTTC. This gives the protein CASSPPRGASYNEQFF.